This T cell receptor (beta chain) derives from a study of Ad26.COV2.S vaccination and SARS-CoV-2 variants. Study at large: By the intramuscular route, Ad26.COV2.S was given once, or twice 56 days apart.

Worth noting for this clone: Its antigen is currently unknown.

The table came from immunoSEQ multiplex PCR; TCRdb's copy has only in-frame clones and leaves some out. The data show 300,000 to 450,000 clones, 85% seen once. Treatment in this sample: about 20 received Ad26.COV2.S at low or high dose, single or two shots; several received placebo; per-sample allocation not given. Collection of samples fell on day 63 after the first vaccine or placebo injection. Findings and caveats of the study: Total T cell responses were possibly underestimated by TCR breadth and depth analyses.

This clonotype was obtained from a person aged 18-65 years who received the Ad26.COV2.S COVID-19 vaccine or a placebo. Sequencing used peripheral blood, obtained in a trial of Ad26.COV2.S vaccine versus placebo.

The CDR3 nucleotides read TGCGCCAGCAGCCAAGACAGGTTTAGCAATCAGCCCCAGCATTTT. It specifies CASSQDRFSNQPQHF. The chain carries TRBV4-3 and TRBJ1-5; D gene uncertain. Germline assignment: CDR1 LGHNA and CDR2 YSLEER. V dropped 0 bases and J dropped 0 bases, with 6 bases sitting between them. This CDR3 contains 15 residues.